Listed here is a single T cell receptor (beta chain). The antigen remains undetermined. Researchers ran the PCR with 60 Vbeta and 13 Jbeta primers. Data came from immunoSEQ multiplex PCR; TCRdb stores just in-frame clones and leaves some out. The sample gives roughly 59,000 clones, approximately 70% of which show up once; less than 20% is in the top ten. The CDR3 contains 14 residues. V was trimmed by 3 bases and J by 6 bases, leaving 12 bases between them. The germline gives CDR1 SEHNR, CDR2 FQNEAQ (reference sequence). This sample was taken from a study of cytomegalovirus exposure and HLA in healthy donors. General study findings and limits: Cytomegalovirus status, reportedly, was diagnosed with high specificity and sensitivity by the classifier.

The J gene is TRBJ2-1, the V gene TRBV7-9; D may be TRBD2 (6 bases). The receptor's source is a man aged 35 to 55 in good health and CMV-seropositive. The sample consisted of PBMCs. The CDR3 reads CASSLLASFNEQFF. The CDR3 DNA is TGTGCCAGCAGCTTGCTAGCGTCTTTCAATGAGCAGTTCTTC.